This T cell receptor beta chain was captured by sequencing in a study of CD8 T cells in Susac syndrome. Findings and caveats of the study: Susac syndrome CD8+ repertoires were clonally expanded, most strongly in CD8+ TEMRA cells.

This CDR3 contains 16 residues. The germline V and J ends were trimmed by 8 bases and 0 bases, with 17 bases remaining between them. Germline V CDR1 and CDR2: MNHEY, SVGEGT. This clonotype was detected only once. Its antigen is currently unknown. Random hexamers were used to reverse transcribe an amount of about 0.5 to 1 ug RNA. Amplification of TCR beta CDR3 spanned 54 Vbeta and 13 Jbeta via immunoSEQ multiplex PCR. One entry per CDR3 protein results from TCRdb running MiXCR on the immunoSEQ multiplex PCR reads. In the table there are about 100,000 distinct CDR3 sequences, 95% of which are singletons.

This TCR came from a human donor with Susac syndrome. The material sequenced was CD8+ T cells from PBMCs. This chain links TRBV6-2 or TRBV6-3 with TRBJ1-3; D unresolved. DNA of the CDR3: TGTGCCAGCTGCCCTGTGGCGGATCTCTCTGGAAACACCATATATTTT. Its protein is CASCPVADLSGNTIYF.